Reported below is one T cell receptor beta chain. In the authors' workflow: As immunoSEQ supplied junction-only sequences (without quality scores), filtering differed. Only in-frame clones appear in the TCRdb table, and some are missing; sequencing was by immunoSEQ multiplex PCR. The D gene and trimming were derived from the DNA, and the V and J assignments and clone size from that table. This sample has under 850,000 clones, with roughly 92% found just once. This CDR3 is 11 amino acids long. The germline V gene has CDR1 MNHEY and CDR2 SMNVEV (reference sequence). The ends were cut back, 6 bases at V and 10 bases at J, with 10 bases in the middle. The sample originates from a study of shared clonotypes between healthy human individuals. About the study: A donor's plate count was three for CD4 naive and three for CD4 memory; CD8 naive had two and CD8 memory one.

Positive CCR7 selection of CD45RO-negative cells yielded the naive CD8 cells, and terminally differentiated effector memory CD45RA+ cells were excluded. Participating donors were healthy, HIV-negative adults free of recent acute infections or vaccinations. V is TRBV27 and J is TRBJ2-1; the D gene is possibly TRBD2 (5 bases). What was sequenced was naive CD8+ T cells sorted from blood. The TCR was taken from a young man in good health. CDR3 sequence (DNA): TGTGCCAGCAGACAAAGCGGAGAGCAGTTCTTC. Translated: CASRQSGEQFF.